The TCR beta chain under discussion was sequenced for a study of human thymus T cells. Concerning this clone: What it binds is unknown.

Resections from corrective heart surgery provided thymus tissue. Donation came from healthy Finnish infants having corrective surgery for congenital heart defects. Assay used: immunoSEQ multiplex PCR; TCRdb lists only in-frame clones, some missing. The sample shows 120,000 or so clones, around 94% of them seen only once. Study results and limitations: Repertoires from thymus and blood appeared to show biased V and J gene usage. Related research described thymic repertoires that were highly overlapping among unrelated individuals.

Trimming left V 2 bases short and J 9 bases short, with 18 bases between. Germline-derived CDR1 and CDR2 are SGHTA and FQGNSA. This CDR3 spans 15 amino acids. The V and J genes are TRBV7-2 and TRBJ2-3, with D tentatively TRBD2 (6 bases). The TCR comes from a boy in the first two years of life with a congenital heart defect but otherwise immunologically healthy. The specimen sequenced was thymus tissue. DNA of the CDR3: TGTGCCAGCAGCTTACCCTTCTTTAGCGGAGAAACGCAGTATTTT. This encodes CASSLPFFSGETQYF.